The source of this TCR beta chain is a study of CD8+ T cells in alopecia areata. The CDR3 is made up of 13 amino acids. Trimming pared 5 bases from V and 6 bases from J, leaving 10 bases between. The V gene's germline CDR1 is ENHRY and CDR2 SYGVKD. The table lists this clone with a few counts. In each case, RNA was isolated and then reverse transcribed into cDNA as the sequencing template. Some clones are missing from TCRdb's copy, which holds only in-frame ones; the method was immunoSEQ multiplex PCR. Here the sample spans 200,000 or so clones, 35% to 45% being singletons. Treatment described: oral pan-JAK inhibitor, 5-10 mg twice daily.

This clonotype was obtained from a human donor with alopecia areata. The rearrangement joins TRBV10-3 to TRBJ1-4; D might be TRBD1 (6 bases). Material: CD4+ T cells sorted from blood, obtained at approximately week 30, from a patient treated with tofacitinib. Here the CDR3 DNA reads TGTGCCATCAGTACAGGGCTAGATGAAAAACTGTTTTTT. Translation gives CAISTGLDEKLFF.